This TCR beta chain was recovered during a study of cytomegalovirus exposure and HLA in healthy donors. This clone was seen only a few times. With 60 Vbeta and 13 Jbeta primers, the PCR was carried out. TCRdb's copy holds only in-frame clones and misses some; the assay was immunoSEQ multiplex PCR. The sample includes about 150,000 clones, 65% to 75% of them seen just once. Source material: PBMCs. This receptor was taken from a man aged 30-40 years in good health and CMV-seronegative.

The CDR3 DNA sequence: TGTGCCAGCAGTGTCGAGGTCACCGGGGAGCTGTTTTTT. Protein: CASSVEVTGELFF. The chain is built from TRBV7-9 and TRBJ2-2; D unclear. V was cut by 6 bases and J by 4 bases, with 9 bases left in between. This CDR3 region has 13 residues. The germline CDR1 and CDR2 sequences are SEHNR and FQNEAQ (reference sequence).